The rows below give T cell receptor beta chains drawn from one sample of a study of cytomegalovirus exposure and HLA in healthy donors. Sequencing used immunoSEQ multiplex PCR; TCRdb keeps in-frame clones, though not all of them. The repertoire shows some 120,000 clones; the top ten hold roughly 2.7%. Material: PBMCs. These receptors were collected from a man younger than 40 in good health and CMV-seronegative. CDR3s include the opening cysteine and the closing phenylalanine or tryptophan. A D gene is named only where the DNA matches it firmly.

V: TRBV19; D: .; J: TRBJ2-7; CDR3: CASSISAGTSSYEQYF; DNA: TGTGCCAGTAGTATTTCCGCCGGGACAAGTTCCTACGAGCAGTACTTC
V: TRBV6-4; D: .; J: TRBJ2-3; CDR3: CASSPAGGSTDTQYF; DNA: TGTGCCAGCAGTCCAGCAGGGGGGTCCACAGATACGCAGTATTTT
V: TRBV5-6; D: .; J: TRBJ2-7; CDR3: CASSWRQRSYEQYF; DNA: TGTGCCAGCAGCTGGAGACAGAGATCCTACGAGCAGTACTTC
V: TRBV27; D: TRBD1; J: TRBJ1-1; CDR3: CASSQWDRLNTEAFF; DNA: TGTGCCAGCAGTCAATGGGACAGACTGAACACTGAAGCTTTCTTT
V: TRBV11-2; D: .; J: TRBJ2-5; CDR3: CASSLQGYQETQYF; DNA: TGTGCCAGCAGCTTACAGGGTTATCAAGAGACCCAGTACTTC
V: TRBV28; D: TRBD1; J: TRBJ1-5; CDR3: CASSSRTGAGYQPQHF; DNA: TGTGCCAGCAGTTCCCGGACAGGGGCGGGTTATCAGCCCCAGCATTTT
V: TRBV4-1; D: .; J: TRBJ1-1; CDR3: CASSQPGLIEAFF; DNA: TGCGCCAGCAGCCAACCGGGACTCATTGAAGCTTTCTTT
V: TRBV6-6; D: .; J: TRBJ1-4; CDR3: CASSFLREKLFF; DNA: TGTGCCAGCAGTTTTTTGAGGGAAAAACTGTTTTTT
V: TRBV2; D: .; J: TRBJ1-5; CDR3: CASRPGLSNQPQHF; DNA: TGTGCCAGCAGGCCGGGACTCAGCAATCAGCCCCAGCATTTT
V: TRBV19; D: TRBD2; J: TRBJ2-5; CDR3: CASSISGLAQETQYF; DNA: TGTGCCAGTAGTATTTCCGGACTAGCCCAAGAGACCCAGTACTTC
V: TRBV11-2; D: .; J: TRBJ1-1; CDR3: CASSFGGDRTEAFF; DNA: TGTGCCAGCAGCTTTGGAGGGGACCGCACTGAAGCTTTCTTT
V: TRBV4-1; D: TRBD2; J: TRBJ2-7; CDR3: CASSQGSASGSYEQYF; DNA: TGCGCCAGCAGCCAAGGATCCGCTAGCGGGAGTTACGAGCAGTACTTC
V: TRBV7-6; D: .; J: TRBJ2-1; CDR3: CASSSRGIEQFF; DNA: TGTGCCAGCAGCTCCCGGGGTATTGAGCAGTTCTTC
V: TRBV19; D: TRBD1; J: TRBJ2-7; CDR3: CASSYRGAYEQYF; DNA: TGTGCCAGTAGTTACAGGGGAGCCTACGAGCAGTACTTC
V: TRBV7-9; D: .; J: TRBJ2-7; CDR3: CASSPGLRYEQYF; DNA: TGTGCCAGCAGCCCAGGACTCCGATACGAGCAGTACTTC
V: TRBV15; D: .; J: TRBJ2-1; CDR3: CATSRDKQGSYNEQFF; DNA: TGTGCCACCAGCAGAGATAAGCAGGGCTCCTACAATGAGCAGTTCTTC
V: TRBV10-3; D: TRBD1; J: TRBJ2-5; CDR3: CAIKGTGVQETQYF; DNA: TGTGCCATCAAGGGGACAGGGGTTCAAGAGACCCAGTACTTC
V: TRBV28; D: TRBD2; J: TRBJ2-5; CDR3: CASSRTSLETQYF; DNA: TGTGCCAGCAGTCGGACTAGCTTGGAGACCCAGTACTTC
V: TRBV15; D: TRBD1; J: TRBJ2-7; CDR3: CATSSGTGLTEQYF; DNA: TGTGCCACCAGCAGCGGGACAGGGTTGACCGAGCAGTACTTC
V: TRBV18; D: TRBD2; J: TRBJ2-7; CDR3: CATGGTDYEQYF; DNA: TGTGCCACCGGGGGGACTGACTACGAGCAGTACTTC
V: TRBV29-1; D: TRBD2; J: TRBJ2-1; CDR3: CSVEGRGRGSEQFF; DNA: TGCAGCGTTGAAGGTCGCGGGAGAGGGAGTGAGCAGTTCTTC
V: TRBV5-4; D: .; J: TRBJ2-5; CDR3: CASSRLIQETQYF; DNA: TGTGCCAGCAGCCGACTGATCCAAGAGACCCAGTACTTC
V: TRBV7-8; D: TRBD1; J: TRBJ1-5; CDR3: CASSLVGGQVSQPQHF; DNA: TGTGCCAGCAGCTTAGTAGGAGGACAGGTTAGTCAGCCCCAGCATTTT
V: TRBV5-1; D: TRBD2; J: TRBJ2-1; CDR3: CASSLRRTSGILNEQFF; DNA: TGCGCCAGCAGCTTGCGTCGAACTAGCGGGATCCTCAATGAGCAGTTCTTC
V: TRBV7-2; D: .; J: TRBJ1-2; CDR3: CASSTGLASDYGYTF; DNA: TGTGCCAGCAGCACCGGACTCGCCTCGGACTATGGCTACACCTTC
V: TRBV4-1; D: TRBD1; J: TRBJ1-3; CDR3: CASSQELQGPSGNTIYF; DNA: TGCGCCAGCAGCCAAGAACTACAGGGGCCCTCTGGAAACACCATATATTTT
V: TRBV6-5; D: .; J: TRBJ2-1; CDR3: CASSSLATAVVYEQFF; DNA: TGTGCCAGCAGTTCACTAGCAACGGCGGTGGTCTATGAGCAGTTCTTC
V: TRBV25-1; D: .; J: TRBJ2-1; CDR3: CASSVSNEQFF; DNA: TGTGCCAGCAGTGTCTCCAATGAGCAGTTCTTC
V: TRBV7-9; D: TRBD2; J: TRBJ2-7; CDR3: CASSFSGDHYEQYF; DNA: TGTGCCAGCAGCTTTAGCGGGGATCACTACGAGCAGTACTTC
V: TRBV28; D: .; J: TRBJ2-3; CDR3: CASSFAADTQYF; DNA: TGTGCCAGCAGTTTCGCGGCAGATACGCAGTATTTT
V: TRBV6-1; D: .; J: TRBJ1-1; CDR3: CASSELTGNTEAFF; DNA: TGTGCCAGCAGTGAATTGACAGGGAACACTGAAGCTTTCTTT
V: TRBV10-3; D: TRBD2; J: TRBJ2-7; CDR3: CAIRGTSPAKYEQYF; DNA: TGTGCCATCAGGGGGACTAGCCCCGCAAAATACGAGCAGTACTTC
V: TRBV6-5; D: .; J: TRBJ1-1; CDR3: CASSSGQTPSSEAFF; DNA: TGTGCCAGCAGTTCCGGACAGACCCCCTCGAGTGAAGCTTTCTTT
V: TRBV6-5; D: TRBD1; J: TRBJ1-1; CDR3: CASSSSGGQGPTEAFF; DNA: TGTGCCAGCAGTTCGTCCGGGGGACAGGGCCCCACTGAAGCTTTCTTT
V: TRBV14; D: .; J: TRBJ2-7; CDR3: CASSQRESSYEQYF; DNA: TGTGCCAGCAGCCAGAGGGAGAGCTCCTACGAGCAGTACTTC
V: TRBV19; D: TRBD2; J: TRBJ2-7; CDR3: CASRPAETGGREQYF; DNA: TGTGCCAGTAGGCCGGCCGAGACCGGGGGGAGAGAGCAGTACTTC
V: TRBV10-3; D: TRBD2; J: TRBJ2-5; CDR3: CAISASGREGETQYF; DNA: TGTGCCATCAGTGCTAGCGGGAGGGAGGGAGAGACCCAGTACTTC
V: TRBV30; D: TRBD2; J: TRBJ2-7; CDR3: CAWSVPRTRPSEQYF; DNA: TGTGCCTGGAGTGTGCCAAGGACTAGGCCTTCCGAGCAGTACTTC
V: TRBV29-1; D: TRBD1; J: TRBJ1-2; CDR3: CSVEVRDRGGYTF; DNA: TGCAGCGTTGAAGTAAGGGACAGGGGCGGCTACACCTTC
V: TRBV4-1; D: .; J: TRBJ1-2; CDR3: CASSQGTVDGGYTF; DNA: TGCGCCAGCAGCCAAGGGACAGTAGACGGTGGCTACACCTTC
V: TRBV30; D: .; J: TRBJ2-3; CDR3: CAWSAPQTGADTQYF; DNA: TGTGCCTGGAGTGCCCCCCAAACGGGGGCAGATACGCAGTATTTT
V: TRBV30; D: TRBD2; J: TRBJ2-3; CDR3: CAWSRGLAGSTDTQYF; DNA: TGTGCCTGGAGTAGGGGGTTAGCGGGAAGCACAGATACGCAGTATTTT
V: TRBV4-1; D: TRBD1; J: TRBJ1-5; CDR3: CASSQVTGQGFQPQHF; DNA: TGCGCCAGCAGCCAAGTCACGGGACAGGGTTTTCAGCCCCAGCATTTT
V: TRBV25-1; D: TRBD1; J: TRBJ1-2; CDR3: CASSDPGDRYYGYTF; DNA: TGTGCCAGCAGTGACCCCGGGGACAGGTACTATGGCTACACCTTC
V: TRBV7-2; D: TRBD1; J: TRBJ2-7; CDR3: CASSLGGTGAYEQYF; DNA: TGTGCCAGCAGCTTAGGTGGGACAGGGGCCTACGAGCAGTACTTC
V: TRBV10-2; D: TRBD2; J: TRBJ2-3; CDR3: CASHTGGQGTSGVPDTQYF; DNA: TGCGCCAGCCATACGGGTGGGCAGGGAACTAGCGGAGTGCCAGATACGCAGTATTTT
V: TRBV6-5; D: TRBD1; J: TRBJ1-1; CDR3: CASSYKAGGNTEAFF; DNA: TGTGCCAGCAGTTACAAAGCAGGGGGGAACACTGAAGCTTTCTTT
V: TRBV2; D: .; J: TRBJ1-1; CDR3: CASITVRTPEAFF; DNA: TGTGCCAGCATAACTGTCCGAACGCCTGAAGCTTTCTTT
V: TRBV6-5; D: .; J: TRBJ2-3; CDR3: CASSPQSTDTQYF; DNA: TGTGCCAGCAGTCCTCAGAGCACAGATACGCAGTATTTT
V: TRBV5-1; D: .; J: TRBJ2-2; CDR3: CASSLEGSTGELFF; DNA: TGCGCCAGCAGCTTAGAGGGTAGCACCGGGGAGCTGTTTTTT
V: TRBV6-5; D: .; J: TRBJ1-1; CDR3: CASSGSSKGSTEAFF; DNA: TGTGCCAGCAGTGGCTCCTCAAAAGGGAGCACTGAAGCTTTCTTT
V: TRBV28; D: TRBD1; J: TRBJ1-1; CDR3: CASSLWEDRTNTEAFF; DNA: TGTGCCAGCAGTTTATGGGAGGACAGGACGAACACTGAAGCTTTCTTT